These 28 T cell receptor beta chains share one sample of origin, sequenced in a study of OX40 agonist ivuxolimab in advanced cancers. Repertoires were generated with immunoSEQ multiplex PCR, while TCRdb's copy carries only in-frame clones and drops some. The sample has approximately 98,000 clones; around 93% are singletons. The specimen comprised CD4+ or CD8+ T cells sorted from blood, sampled in a trial of the OX40 agonist ivuxolimab. The receptors come from an adult with an advanced solid tumor such as melanoma, head and neck, liver or kidney cancer.

The chain uses TRBV27 and TRBJ1-6; 7 bases are shared with TRBD1. The trim removed 0 bases at V and 13 bases at J, leaving 9 bases unmatched. The V gene's germline CDR1 is MNHEY and CDR2 SMNVEV (reference sequence). The CDR3 covers 15 residues. The CDR3 here is CASSLSPTGLFPLHF. Written as DNA, the CDR3 is TGTGCCAGCAGTTTATCCCCGACAGGGCTTTTTCCCCTCCACTTT.

The chain's CDR3 is CASSETGARDYGYTF. In nucleotides, the CDR3 is TGTGCCAGCAGTGAGACAGGGGCCAGAGACTATGGCTACACCTTC. The chain uses TRBV2 and TRBJ1-2; 8 bases agree with TRBD1. Trimming took 3 bases from V and 3 from J; bases not matched to a gene: 6. The length of the CDR3 is 15 residues. The V gene's germline CDR1 is SNHLY and CDR2 FYNNEI.

The gene calls are TRBV10-1 and TRBJ2-1; no firm D call. V was cut by 0 bases and J by 1 base, with 10 bases left in between. The CDR3 length is 16 residues. CDR1 is WNHNN and CDR2 is SYGVQD in the germline V gene (reference sequence). As DNA, the CDR3 is TGCGCCAGCAGTGAGTCGAAAGGACCATCCTACAATGAGCAGTTCTTC. As protein: CASSESKGPSYNEQFF.

In this sample, this clone turned up once. The chain combines TRBV11-1 with TRBJ2-5, with TRBD1 matching 8 bases. The CDR3 consists of 16 residues. The germline gives CDR1 SGHAT, CDR2 FQDESV (reference sequence). Losses at the gene ends were 1 base for V and 5 bases for J; bases not matched to a gene: 9. CDR3 sequence (DNA): TGTGCCAGCAGCTTAGTTCGGACAGGGTCGGAGGAGACCCAGTACTTC. Protein sequence: CASSLVRTGSEETQYF.

The rearrangement joins TRBV10-3 to TRBJ1-4, with D possibly TRBD1 on 5 matching bases. There are 13 residues in the CDR3. Germline V gene data show CDR1 as ENHRY and CDR2 as SYGVKD. The V end lost 10 bases, the J end lost 6 bases, and 15 bases lay between the germline ends. The CDR3 DNA sequence: TGTGCCACCTCAGGGACCTTGGATGAAAAACTGTTTTTT. This translates into CATSGTLDEKLFF.

The genes are TRBV19 and TRBJ2-4, with D tentatively TRBD1 or TRBD2 (6 bases each). V shed 5 bases and J shed 6 bases, with 14 bases lying between them. The CDR3 is 14 residues long. Looked up from germline, CDR1 is LNHDA and CDR2 is SQIVND (reference sequence). CDR3: CASSPLGGGNIQYF. The CDR3 DNA reads TGTGCCAGTAGTCCCCTGGGGGGCGGAAACATTCAGTACTTC.

This clone was counted a few times. The rearrangement links TRBV19 to TRBJ2-4; the D gene is possibly TRBD1 (5 bases). The CDR3 totals 14 residues. Germline V gene lookup returns CDR1 LNHDA and CDR2 SQIVND (reference sequence). V was cut by 1 base and J by 7 bases, with 11 bases left in between. Here the CDR3 reads CASSIGGQYNIQYF. The CDR3 bases are TGTGCCAGTAGTATAGGGGGCCAGTACAACATTCAGTACTTC.

V gene TRBV27 combines with J gene TRBJ1-2; 7 nucleotides agree with TRBD1. The V and J ends lost 5 bases and 10 bases, in that order; junction bases with no gene match: 13. Germline V gene lookup returns CDR1 MNHEY and CDR2 SMNVEV (reference sequence). The CDR3 sequence is 14 residues long. The CDR3 here is CASSTRQGNPPYTF. In nucleotides, the CDR3 is TGTGCCAGCAGTACCCGACAGGGCAACCCCCCCTACACCTTC.

This sequence joins TRBV11-1 and TRBJ2-7; D is undetermined. With 3 bases removed from V and 2 bases from J, the gap between germline ends came to 11 bases. The CDR3 runs 14 residues. Germline V gene data show CDR1 as SGHAT and CDR2 as FQDESV (reference sequence). DNA of the CDR3: TGTGCCAGCAGCTTTGCCCTCGGCCCCTACGAGCAGTACTTC. It specifies CASSFALGPYEQYF. Supplemented by reference TRBV11-1 and TRBJ2-7, the full variable domain reads EAEVAQSPRYKITEKSQAVAFWCDPISGHATLYWYRQILGQGPELLVQFQDESVVDDSQLPKDRFSAERLKGVDSTLKIQPAELGDSAMYLCASSFALGPYEQYFGPGTRLTVT.

This CDR3 reads CASSSAGGPGEQFF. CDR3 bases: TGTGCCAGCAGTTCGGCGGGAGGGCCTGGTGAGCAGTTCTTC. V gene TRBV27 combines with J gene TRBJ2-1; TRBD2 matches at 9 bases. The CDR3 contains 14 residues. Germline assignment: CDR1 MNHEY and CDR2 SMNVEV (reference sequence). With 4 bases clipped from V and 9 bases from J, the junction kept 7 bases outside the gene matches.

V gene TRBV6-1 combines with J gene TRBJ2-1, with D tentatively TRBD2 (5 bases). The CDR3 has 16 residues. Trimming stripped 4 bases from V and 6 bases from J, with 19 bases between. CDR1 MNHNS and CDR2 SASEGT come from the germline V gene. Here the CDR3 DNA reads TGTGCCAGCAGTGCAGGAGGCCTAGTCACCTCCAATGAGCAGTTCTTC. Amino acids: CASSAGGLVTSNEQFF.

Comments on this clone: The identical CDR3 is also encoded by other nucleotide sequences in the sample. The rearrangement joins TRBV18 to TRBJ2-2; a possible D gene is TRBD2 (6 bases). Germline CDR1 reads KGHSH; CDR2 reads LQKENI. This CDR3 is 16 amino acids long. The V gene lost 3 bases and the J gene lost 5 bases, with 16 bases spanning the gap. The CDR3 DNA reads as TGTGCCAGCTCACCGGGCAGACTAGTGGGTACCGGGGAGCTGTTTTTT. Amino acid sequence: CASSPGRLVGTGELFF.

The chain has TRBV5-1 and TRBJ1-1; D may be TRBD1 (5 bases). V was pared by 0 bases and J by 3 bases, with 9 bases between. The CDR3 consists of 14 residues. CDR1 SGHRS and CDR2 YFSETQ come from the germline V gene. CDR3 nucleotide sequence: TGCGCCAGCAGCTTGGGACAGTGGGACACTGAAGCTTTCTTT. It translates to CASSLGQWDTEAFF. The whole variable domain, filled in from reference TRBV5-1 and TRBJ1-1, reads KAGVTQTPRYLIKTRGQQVTLSCSPISGHRSVSWYQQTPGQGLQFLFEYFSETQRNKGNFPGRFSGRQFSNSRSEMNVSTLELGDSALYLCASSLGQWDTEAFFGQGTRLTVV.

CDR3 amino acids: CASSRDRGPAGNQPQHF. The CDR3 DNA follows: TGTGCCAGCAGCCGGGACAGGGGGCCCGCGGGCAATCAGCCCCAGCATTTT. The rearrangement uses TRBV7-2 and TRBJ1-5; 12 bases fit TRBD1. J gave up 2 bases and V 5 bases, and 7 bases lay outside the gene matches. The CDR3 covers 17 residues. CDR1 and CDR2 (germline): SGHTA, FQGNSA.

This sequence joins TRBV5-5 and TRBJ2-1; D may be TRBD2 (7 bases). Germline CDR1 is SGHKS and CDR2 is YYEKEE (reference sequence). The ends were cut back, 0 bases at V and 4 bases at J, with 14 bases in the middle. This CDR3 comprises 16 residues. For the CDR3, the DNA is TGTGCCAGCAGCTTGGGCGGGGGCCAATGGTACAATGAGCAGTTCTTC. This sequence encodes CASSLGGGQWYNEQFF.

The chain recombines TRBV6-1 with TRBJ2-2; D uncertain. The CDR3 length is 15 residues. Trimming took off 7 bases at V and 0 bases at J, with 12 bases between the two ends. Germline CDR1 reads MNHNS; CDR2 reads SASEGT. The CDR3 sequence: CASTNGPANTGELFF. CDR3 bases: TGTGCCAGCACCAATGGACCCGCGAACACCGGGGAGCTGTTTTTT.

The chain uses TRBV11-2 and TRBJ2-7, with a possible D match to TRBD2 (6 bases). V lost 0 bases and J lost 4, with 13 bases in between. From germline, CDR1 is SGHAT and CDR2 FQNNGV. The CDR3 has 15 amino acids. The CDR3 region is CASSLDLTSRYEQYF. Here the CDR3 DNA reads TGTGCCAGCAGCTTAGATTTAACTAGCAGATACGAGCAGTACTTC.

The rearrangement links TRBV7-8 to TRBJ1-2, with D maybe TRBD1 (6 bases). V lost 4 bases to trimming and J lost 7 bases, with 19 bases between them. This CDR3 spans 15 amino acids. The germline V gene encodes CDR1 SGHVS and CDR2 FQNEAQ. CDR3 loop: CASSSRRTIRGGYTF. In nucleotides, the CDR3 is TGTGCCAGCAGCTCCCGACGAACCATCAGGGGTGGCTACACCTTC.

The chain combines TRBV6-1 with TRBJ1-5; 9 nucleotides align to TRBD1. CDR3 length equals 13 residues. CDR1 and CDR2 (germline): MNHNS, SASEGT. V shed 7 bases and J 6 bases; nucleotides not matched to a gene: 4. CDR3 DNA sequence: TGTGCCAGCAATGACAGGGGGGTTCAGCCCCAGCATTTT. Residues: CASNDRGVQPQHF.

The rearrangement uses TRBV11-2 and TRBJ2-3; TRBD2 matches at 9 bases. CDR3 length: 15 residues. Germline V lookup: CDR1 SGHAT, CDR2 FQNNGV. The V segment lost 1 base and the J segment 1 base; nucleotides outside the gene matches: 0. The chain's CDR3 is CASSLGTSGTDTQYF. The CDR3 DNA is TGTGCCAGCAGCTTAGGGACTAGCGGCACAGATACGCAGTATTTT.

The CDR3 sequence is CASSLEAGRFHEQYF. CDR3 coding DNA: TGTGCCAGCAGCTTAGAGGCAGGGCGCTTCCACGAGCAGTACTTC. The rearrangement joins TRBV7-8 to TRBJ2-7; maybe TRBD1 (5 bases). Germline V gene data show CDR1 as SGHVS and CDR2 as FQNEAQ. Trimming removed 1 base from V and 5 bases from J, with 15 bases in between. The CDR3 runs to 15 residues.

The gene calls are TRBV7-8 and TRBJ2-7, with a tentative D call TRBD1 (6 bases). Germline V gene sequence: CDR1 SGHVS, CDR2 FQNEAQ. The CDR3 loop spans 14 amino acids. Deletions cut 7 bases from V and 7 bases from J, with 20 bases between. Written as DNA, the CDR3 is TGTGCCAGCAACCCTCCGGGACATTCTGGGGAGCAGTACTTC. Amino acids: CASNPPGHSGEQYF. The whole variable domain, filled in from reference TRBV7-8 and TRBJ2-7, reads GAGVSQSPRYKVAKRGQDVALRCDPISGHVSLFWYQQALGQGPEFLTYFQNEAQLDKSGLPSDRFFAERPEGSVSTLKIQRTQQEDSAVYLCASNPPGHSGEQYFGPGTRLTVT.

This clone was picked up one time. In nucleotides, the CDR3 is TGCGCCAGCAGCTTGAGGCAGATGAACACTGAAGCTTTCTTT. It encodes CASSLRQMNTEAFF. The chain is built from TRBV5-1 and TRBJ1-1; no definite D call. CDR3 length: 14 residues. Germline CDR1 is SGHRS and CDR2 is YFSETQ. V dropped 1 base and J dropped 0 bases, with 7 bases sitting between them.

The CDR3 is CASSKNPPGTSGGANEQFF. The CDR3 DNA reads TGTGCCAGTAGCAAAAATCCCCCCGGGACTAGCGGGGGGGCCAATGAGCAGTTCTTC. The gene calls are TRBV19 and TRBJ2-1; 16 bases line up with TRBD2. The CDR3 has 19 amino acids. Germline CDR1 is LNHDA and CDR2 is SQIVND (reference sequence). The V segment lost 6 bases and the J segment 6 bases; nucleotides outside the gene matches: 14.

The chain links TRBV7-3 to TRBJ2-3; D may be TRBD2 (5 bases). This CDR3 comprises 13 residues. Germline CDR1 SGHTA, CDR2 FQGTGA. V was clipped by 4 bases and J by 0 bases, with 5 bases between them. The CDR3 region is CASSSGSTDTQYF. CDR3 sequence (DNA): TGTGCCAGCAGCTCGGGGAGCACAGATACGCAGTATTTT. The whole variable domain, remainder taken from reference TRBV7-3 and TRBJ2-3, is GAGVSQTPSNKVTEKGKYVELRCDPISGHTALYWYRQSLGQGPEFLIYFQGTGAADDSGLPNDRFFAVRPEGSVSTLKIQRTERGDSAVYLCASSSGSTDTQYFGPGTRLTVL.

The chain couples TRBV2 to TRBJ1-1; D might be TRBD1 (5 bases). CDR1 and CDR2 (germline): SNHLY, FYNNEI. This CDR3 is built from 13 residues. V was cut by 5 bases and J by 5 bases, with 12 bases left in between. The CDR3 coding sequence is TGTGCCAGCAGTACACAGAGGGGTACTGAAGCTTTCTTT. Amino acids: CASSTQRGTEAFF.

This clone was detected only once. The V gene is TRBV5-1, the J gene TRBJ1-6; D not resolved. Per germline, CDR1 SGHRS and CDR2 YFSETQ. This CDR3 spans 15 amino acids. Trimming removed 4 bases from V and 7 bases from J, with 15 bases in between. The CDR3 DNA is TGCGCCAGCAGCAATACCGGACCGATAAATTCACCCCTCCACTTT. Protein product: CASSNTGPINSPLHF.

This chain links TRBV5-1 with TRBJ1-4; 7 bases agree with TRBD1. The CDR3 totals 14 residues. V lost 4 bases, J lost 8 bases, and 8 bases stayed unmatched. Germline-derived CDR1 and CDR2 are SGHRS and YFSETQ. CDR3 protein: CASSLTGEGEKLFF. CDR3 DNA sequence: TGCGCCAGCAGCCTTACAGGGGAGGGGGAAAAACTGTTTTTT.